The following is a T cell receptor beta chain sequence with its context. Antigen unknown. Each CDR3 protein gets one entry after TCRdb re-called the 5' RACE reads with MiXCR. The data hold approximately 1.8 million distinct CDR3 sequences, with roughly 35% observed a single time. Only healthy Caucasians were included as donors. The source of the sample is a study of identical twins. Findings and caveats of the study: Insertions were fewer in abundant cord blood beta clonotypes, whereas memory repertoires showed none of this pattern.

V shed 1 base and J shed 6 bases, with 7 bases lying between them. From germline, CDR1 is SGHRS and CDR2 YFSETQ. This CDR3 is 12 amino acids long. The chain employs TRBV5-1 and TRBJ1-2; D may be TRBD1 (5 bases). The source is a newborn girl in good health. The material sequenced was cord blood. CDR3 coding DNA: TGCGCCAGCAGCTTGTGGGACGATGGCTACACCTTC. Protein product: CASSLWDDGYTF.